The 31 T cell receptor beta chains given below trace back to one sample, sequenced in a study of T-cell memory formation after mild COVID-19. TCRdb reanalysed the 5' RACE reads using MiXCR and keeps one entry per CDR3 protein. The repertoire has 15,000 or so distinct CDR3 sequences, roughly 25% of them found once; the top ten carry 50% to 60%. Sequenced input: PBMCs or a T cell subset sorted from them (not recorded which). These receptor sequences come from a young man who had mild COVID-19 (a few samples of this study predate the infection). Cell type and time point are not known.

The chain is built from TRBV18 and TRBJ1-3; D unresolved. V gave up 2 bases and J gave up 0 bases, with 8 bases separating them. The CDR3 covers 15 residues. Per the germline V gene, CDR1 is KGHSH and CDR2 is LQKENI. CDR3 region: CASSPAELSGNTIYF. In DNA form, the CDR3 reads TGTGCCAGCTCACCAGCCGAGCTCTCTGGAAACACCATATATTTT.

This clonotype was picked up many times. The V call is TRBV4-2, the J call TRBJ1-6; a possible D gene is TRBD1 (6 bases). The CDR3 covers 14 residues. The V end lost 0 bases, the J end lost 10 bases, and 10 bases lay between the germline ends. CDR1 and CDR2 from the germline V gene are LGHNA and YNFKEQ. CDR3 loop: CASSQDSGGSPLHF. As DNA, the CDR3 is TGTGCCAGCAGCCAAGACAGCGGGGGCTCACCCCTCCACTTT.

Ten or more counts support this clonotype. The chain employs TRBV9 and TRBJ2-7; 9 positions agree with TRBD1. V shed 4 bases and J 4 bases; nucleotides not matched to a gene: 9. The CDR3 is made up of 15 amino acids. Looked up from germline, CDR1 is SGDLS and CDR2 is YYNGEE. CDR3: CASSPRDRVLYEQYF. CDR3 sequence (DNA): TGTGCCAGCAGCCCAAGGGACAGGGTACTGTACGAGCAGTACTTC.

V gene TRBV5-1 combines with J gene TRBJ2-7, with 9 bases matching TRBD1. The V gene's germline CDR1 is SGHRS and CDR2 YFSETQ. The CDR3 is 18 amino acids. Trimming removed 3 bases from V and 0 bases from J; junction bases left unmatched: 13. The CDR3 protein is CASSYRPGQGTSSYEQYF. In nucleotides, the CDR3 is TGCGCCAGCAGCTACCGACCGGGACAGGGTACCTCCTCCTACGAGCAGTACTTC.

This clonotype was detected many times. The genes are TRBV29-1 and TRBJ1-2, with D hard to call. Germline V CDR1 and CDR2: SQVTM, ANQGSEA. The CDR3 sequence is 14 residues long. Trimming took off 3 bases at V and 4 bases at J, with 15 bases between the two ends. In nucleotides, the CDR3 is TGCAGCGTTGATGGGAGCCCTTTTACCTATGGCTACACCTTC. Protein sequence: CSVDGSPFTYGYTF.

Ten or more counts support this clonotype. V is TRBV5-5 and J is TRBJ1-2; TRBD1 aligns across 7 bases. V trimming: 5 bases; J trimming: 4 bases; junction bases outside the gene matches: 8. The length of the CDR3 is 14 residues. Looked up from germline, CDR1 is SGHKS and CDR2 is YYEKEE (reference sequence). CDR3 protein: CASRAGQERYGYTF. The CDR3 DNA sequence: TGTGCCAGCAGAGCCGGACAGGAACGCTATGGCTACACCTTC.

This clonotype was seen repeatedly, ten times or more. The chain uses TRBV27 and TRBJ1-1; D possibly corresponds to TRBD1 (5 bases). Trimming removed 2 bases at V and 7 bases at J, with 17 bases between. The CDR3 has 15 residues. Germline values: CDR1 MNHEY, CDR2 SMNVEV (reference sequence). For the CDR3, the DNA is TGTGCCAGCAGTTTAGCCAGGGACGGCAGACATGAAGCTTTCTTT. This gives the protein CASSLARDGRHEAFF.

This clonotype is labeled medium-sized. This sequence joins TRBV4-2 and TRBJ2-1; the D call may be TRBD1 or TRBD2 (5 bases each). The CDR3 is made up of 16 amino acids. V lost 4 bases, J lost 2 bases, and 15 bases lay in between. Per germline, CDR1 LGHNA and CDR2 YNFKEQ. The CDR3 sequence is CASSPGWGTPYNEQFF. The CDR3 DNA reads TGTGCCAGCAGCCCCGGGTGGGGGACGCCCTACAATGAGCAGTTCTTC.

At least ten counts were recorded for this clonotype. This chain links TRBV5-1 with TRBJ2-1, with 13 bases matching TRBD2. CDR1 is SGHRS, CDR2 YFSETQ, per germline. The V gene end was trimmed by 4 bases and the J gene end by 1 base; junction bases not matched to a gene: 8. The CDR3 runs 18 residues. The CDR3 DNA follows: TGCGCCAGCAGCATGGACCGACTAGCGGGGGGTTCCTACAATGAGCAGTTCTTC. It specifies CASSMDRLAGGSYNEQFF.

This clonotype has at least ten counts. V is TRBV7-2 and J is TRBJ1-4, with TRBD1 matching 8 bases. Germline CDR1 reads SGHTA; CDR2 reads FQGNSA. With V trimmed by 3 bases and J by 0 bases, 9 bases remained unmatched. The CDR3 spans 18 residues. In nucleotides, the CDR3 is TGTGCCAGCAGCTTCCGGACAGGGCGCTTTGCAACTAATGAAAAACTGTTTTTT. As protein: CASSFRTGRFATNEKLFF. Together with reference TRBV7-2 and TRBJ1-4, the CDR3 gives the full variable domain: GAGVSQSPSNKVTEKGKDVELRCDPISGHTALYWYRQSLGQGLEFLIYFQGNSAPDKSGLPSDRFSAERTGGSVSTLTIQRTQQEDSAVYLCASSFRTGRFATNEKLFFGSGTQLSVL.

This clonotype was observed a few times. The chain uses TRBV9 and TRBJ1-2; 7 positions agree with TRBD1. The CDR3 has 16 amino acids. The germline gives CDR1 SGDLS, CDR2 YYNGEE. The V and J ends lost 3 bases and 2 bases, in that order; junction bases with no gene match: 10. Written as DNA, the CDR3 is TGTGCCAGCAGCGGAAGCGACAGGGCGGTAAACTATGGCTACACCTTC. It specifies CASSGSDRAVNYGYTF.

This clonotype appeared many times. The chain couples TRBV3-1 to TRBJ2-7; 9 nucleotides line up with TRBD2. The V gene end was trimmed by 2 bases and the J gene end by 5 bases; junction bases not matched to a gene: 4. The CDR3 is 14 amino acids. Germline loops: CDR1 LGHDT, CDR2 YNNKEL (reference sequence). In DNA, the CDR3 is TGTGCCAGCAGCCAAATTCTAGCGGGGAACGAGCAGTACTTC. Its protein is CASSQILAGNEQYF.

V usage is TRBV20-1 and J usage is TRBJ2-7; 7 bases match TRBD1. V lost 6 bases, J lost 6 bases, and 8 bases stayed unmatched. The CDR3 contains 12 residues. Germline CDR1 is DFQATT and CDR2 is SNEGSKA (reference sequence). For the CDR3, the DNA is TGCAGTGCCCCCGACAGGGACCTCGAGCAGTACTTC. It codes for CSAPDRDLEQYF.

The gene calls are TRBV12-3 or TRBV12-4 and TRBJ2-2; possible D gene TRBD2, 6 bases. This CDR3 has 12 amino acids. Trimming took 7 bases from V and 7 from J, leaving 10 bases between them. The CDR3 nucleotides read TGTGCCAGCAATCTGGGGGGCGGGGAGCTGTTTTTT. Translating gives CASNLGGGELFF.

Many counts were recorded for this clonotype. This rearrangement joins TRBV11-2 to TRBJ1-3; 7 bases agree with TRBD1. V was clipped by 5 bases and J by 2 bases; unmatched bases: 6. The length of the CDR3 is 15 residues. Germline loops: CDR1 SGHAT, CDR2 FQNNGV. The chain's CDR3 is CASSRGTVPGNTIYF. CDR3 coding DNA: TGTGCCAGCAGCCGAGGGACAGTGCCTGGAAACACCATATATTTT.

This clonotype was detected ten times or more. The chain has TRBV5-6 and TRBJ2-5, with unresolved D. Trimming left V 4 bases short and J 5 bases short, with 9 bases between. This CDR3 is 12 amino acids long. Germline V CDR1 and CDR2: SGHDT, YYEEEE. CDR3 nucleotides: TGTGCCAGCAGCCCACTACGGGAGACCCAGTACTTC. It yields the protein CASSPLRETQYF.

This clonotype was recorded at least ten times. This rearrangement joins TRBV15 to TRBJ1-2; 7 bases map to TRBD1. This CDR3 comprises 13 residues. CDR1 and CDR2 from the germline V gene are LNHNV and YYDKDF (reference sequence). Trimming took 3 bases from V and 4 from J; bases not matched to a gene: 2. In DNA, the CDR3 is TGTGCCACCAGCAGGGGACAGACCTATGGCTACACCTTC. Residues: CATSRGQTYGYTF.

The count of this clonotype is one. The gene calls are TRBV24-1 and TRBJ1-2; D remains unclear. Trimming removed 3 bases at V and 2 bases at J, with 6 bases between. The CDR3 totals 13 residues. Germline-derived CDR1 and CDR2 are KGHDR and SFDVKD. Here the CDR3 DNA reads TGTGCCACCAGTGATCGCAGGAACTATGGCTACACCTTC. Translation: CATSDRRNYGYTF.

This clonotype appeared many times. V gene TRBV5-1 combines with J gene TRBJ2-1; the D gene is possibly TRBD2 (5 bases). This CDR3 is 14 amino acids long. Germline-derived CDR1 and CDR2 are SGHRS and YFSETQ. Deletions cut 3 bases from V and 4 bases from J, with 11 bases between. The CDR3 sequence is CASSYHGNYNEQFF. DNA of the CDR3: TGCGCCAGCAGCTACCACGGGAATTACAATGAGCAGTTCTTC. Together with reference TRBV5-1 and TRBJ2-1, the CDR3 gives the full variable domain: KAGVTQTPRYLIKTRGQQVTLSCSPISGHRSVSWYQQTPGQGLQFLFEYFSETQRNKGNFPGRFSGRQFSNSRSEMNVSTLELGDSALYLCASSYHGNYNEQFFGPGTRLTVL.

Many counts were recorded for this clonotype. The J gene is TRBJ1-5, the V gene TRBV25-1; D call uncertain. V lost 1 base and J lost 8, with 12 bases in between. Germline CDR1 is MGHDK and CDR2 is SYGVNS. The CDR3 extends over 14 amino acids. The CDR3 DNA reads TGTGCCAGCAGTGAATGGTTCTCAGGTGAGCCCCAGCATTTT. Its protein product is CASSEWFSGEPQHF.

This clonotype was seen at least ten times. CDR3 sequence: CATERRNRETQYF. The DNA of the CDR3 is TGTGCCACCGAAAGGAGGAACCGGGAGACCCAGTACTTC. The chain has TRBV2 and TRBJ2-5; a weak D match, TRBD2 (5 bases). The CDR3 covers 13 residues. V was trimmed by 10 bases and J by 5 bases, leaving 17 bases between them. The V gene's germline CDR1 is SNHLY and CDR2 FYNNEI.

This clonotype was seen many times. The J gene is TRBJ2-1, the V gene TRBV4-2; tentatively, D is TRBD1 (6 bases). Germline V gene data show CDR1 as LGHNA and CDR2 as YNFKEQ. Deletions cut 4 bases from V and 4 bases from J, with 14 bases between. The CDR3 loop spans 15 amino acids. CDR3 residues: CASSPTGDTYNEQFF. DNA of the CDR3: TGTGCCAGCAGCCCGACAGGAGACACGTACAATGAGCAGTTCTTC.

The chain employs TRBV5-4 and TRBJ1-5; D perhaps matches TRBD1 (5 bases). This CDR3 is built from 14 residues. Germline-derived CDR1 and CDR2 are SGHNT and YYREEE (reference sequence). Trimming took off 4 bases at V and 4 bases at J, with 12 bases between the two ends. CDR3 nucleotides: TGTGCCAGCAGCGTGGGGGGAGCAAATCAGCCCCAGCATTTT. This encodes CASSVGGANQPQHF.

This clonotype was recorded at least ten times. The rearrangement joins TRBV7-6 to TRBJ1-1, with D uncertain. The CDR3 is 17 residues long. The V and J ends lost 3 bases and 3 bases respectively, with 20 bases between them. Germline CDR1 SGHVS, CDR2 FNYEAQ. CDR3 DNA sequence: TGTGCCAGCAGCTTCTTTCCCCCCGAGGGCACCGACACTGAAGCTTTCTTT. This translates into CASSFFPPEGTDTEAFF.

This clonotype was picked up many times. The chain couples TRBV3-1 to TRBJ2-1, with D maybe TRBD1 (6 bases). Looked up from germline, CDR1 is LGHDT and CDR2 is YNNKEL (reference sequence). Trimming took 3 bases from V and 4 from J, leaving 13 bases between them. The CDR3 totals 15 residues. The CDR3 sequence: CASSHTGQIYNEQFF. DNA for the CDR3: TGTGCCAGCAGCCACACCGGACAGATATACAATGAGCAGTTCTTC.

This clonotype was observed at least ten times. This chain joins TRBV5-6 and TRBJ2-7; D is perhaps TRBD2 (6 bases). CDR1 is SGHDT and CDR2 is YYEEEE in the germline V gene. The V and J ends lost 3 bases and 2 bases respectively, with 9 bases between them. CDR3 length equals 13 residues. For the CDR3, the DNA is TGTGCCAGCAGCTGGCGGGGCCCCTACGAGCAGTACGTC. This codes for CASSWRGPYEQYV.

In its sample, this clonotype was seen many times. The J gene is TRBJ1-2, the V gene TRBV29-1, with TRBD1 matching over 10 bases. The CDR3 is 15 residues long. CDR1 and CDR2 from the germline V gene are SQVTM and ANQGSEA. V dropped 0 bases and J dropped 8; count of bases not matched to a gene: 9. The CDR3 region is CSVEEPGTGATGYTF. Here the CDR3 DNA reads TGCAGCGTTGAAGAGCCCGGGACAGGGGCCACCGGCTACACCTTC.

This clonotype came up many times. V is TRBV7-2 and J is TRBJ2-7, with a tentative D call TRBD2 (7 bases). The CDR3 totals 17 residues. From germline, CDR1 is SGHTA and CDR2 FQGNSA. V lost 2 bases and J 0 bases, leaving 17 bases between the germline ends. The CDR3 DNA reads TGTGCCAGCAGCTTAAGGCCGGGGGGCTCCCACTCCTACGAGCAGTACTTC. Translation gives CASSLRPGGSHSYEQYF.

This clonotype was picked up many times. The chain joins TRBV4-1 to TRBJ2-7; no clear D gene. Trimming removed 0 bases at V and 2 bases at J, with 11 bases between. The germline gives CDR1 MGHRA, CDR2 YSYEKL. The length of the CDR3 is 15 residues. DNA for the CDR3: TGCGCCAGCAGCCAAGATGGGTCCCCGACCTACGAGCAGTACGTC. Residues: CASSQDGSPTYEQYV.

The V call is TRBV3-1, the J call TRBJ2-7, with D possibly TRBD2 on 5 matching bases. Per germline, CDR1 LGHDT and CDR2 YNNKEL (reference sequence). V was shortened by 1 base and J by 3 bases, with 13 bases between the two germline ends. The CDR3 consists of 15 residues. The CDR3 region is CASSQGNRGGYEQYF. CDR3 nucleotide sequence: TGTGCCAGCAGCCAAGGAAACCGAGGAGGCTACGAGCAGTACTTC.

This clonotype appeared a few times. This chain links TRBV5-6 with TRBJ2-7; maybe TRBD1 (6 bases). This CDR3 has 15 residues. Germline V CDR1 and CDR2: SGHDT, YYEEEE. The ends were cut back, 3 bases at V and 3 bases at J, with 16 bases in the middle. CDR3 sequence: CASSSTWTENYEQYF. The CDR3 region has the DNA TGTGCCAGCAGCTCCACTTGGACAGAAAACTACGAGCAGTACTTC.